A selection of T cell receptor beta chains follows, all from one sample in a study of OX40 agonist ivuxolimab in advanced cancers. Here immunoSEQ multiplex PCR was the method, and the copy in TCRdb shows in-frame clones only, minus some. This repertoire shows some 35,000 clones, around 83% found once; its top ten account for roughly 10%. The starting material was CD4+ or CD8+ T cells sorted from blood, obtained in a trial of the OX40 agonist ivuxolimab. Receptor source: an adult with an advanced solid tumor such as melanoma, head and neck, liver or kidney cancer. CDR3s include the opening cysteine and the closing phenylalanine or tryptophan. D genes are given only for firm matches. Expanded clones get a size class; other rows say once, few or many, or leave the size out.

clone size	V gene	J gene	D gene	CDR3 protein	CDR3 DNA
-	TRBV10-1	TRBJ2-1	TRBD2	CASSVTGGQIDEQFF	TGCGCCAGCAGTGTAACGGGAGGGCAAATCGATGAGCAGTTCTTC
-	TRBV5-4	TRBJ2-7	TRBD2	CASSVSGGLSYEQYF	TGTGCCAGCAGCGTAAGCGGGGGGCTCTCCTACGAGCAGTACTTC
-	TRBV9	TRBJ2-5	TRBD1	CASSSGTGGGQETQYF	TGTGCCAGCAGCTCAGGGACAGGGGGCGGACAAGAGACCCAGTACTTC
-	TRBV6-1	TRBJ2-7	-	CASSENLRGGRSGSYEQYF	TGTGCCAGCAGTGAAAATCTAAGGGGAGGCAGATCGGGCTCCTACGAGCAGTACTTC
once	TRBV6-1	TRBJ1-3	-	CASSEKVGGNTIYF	TGTGCCAGCAGTGAAAAAGTGGGCGGAAACACCATATATTTT
few	TRBV29-1	TRBJ1-1	-	CSVERVQGTEAFF	TGCAGCGTTGAAAGGGTGCAGGGCACTGAAGCTTTCTTT
few	TRBV5-4	TRBJ2-5	-	CASSGGIREETQYF	TGTGCCAGCAGCGGCGGGATTAGAGAAGAGACCCAGTACTTC
once	TRBV30	TRBJ1-4	-	CAWSPPNAATNEKLFF	TGTGCCTGGAGTCCTCCCAACGCGGCAACTAATGAAAAACTGTTTTTT
-	TRBV5-1	TRBJ2-1	-	CASGIGDLPGNEQFF	TGCGCCAGCGGCATAGGGGACCTGCCAGGCAATGAGCAGTTCTTC
-	TRBV4-2	TRBJ2-3	-	CASSERVSTDTQYF	TGTGCCAGCAGTGAGCGGGTTAGCACAGATACGCAGTATTTT
-	TRBV6-1	TRBJ1-2	TRBD1	CASSDQDRGEANYGYTF	TGTGCCAGCAGTGACCAGGACAGGGGAGAAGCTAACTATGGCTACACCTTC
once	TRBV7-9	TRBJ2-6	TRBD2	CASSFAGGTGANVLTF	TGTGCCAGCAGCTTCGCGGGGGGTACCGGGGCCAACGTCCTGACTTTC
-	TRBV2	TRBJ2-1	-	CASCPGSYNEQFF	TGTGCCAGCTGCCCGGGGTCCTACAATGAGCAGTTCTTC
-	TRBV6-5	TRBJ1-2	-	CASSQPTGSVYTF	TGTGCCAGCAGCCAACCGACAGGTTCTGTCTACACCTTC
-	TRBV25-1	TRBJ1-6	-	CASSDRTPSNSPLHF	TGTGCCAGCAGTGACCGGACTCCGTCTAATTCACCCCTCCACTTT
-	TRBV5-1	TRBJ2-5	-	CASSAVGGETQYF	TGCGCCAGCAGCGCGGTAGGGGGGGAGACCCAGTACTTC
-	TRBV5-1	TRBJ2-5	TRBD1	CASSLGGTGAQETQYF	TGCGCCAGCAGCTTGGGTGGGACAGGGGCCCAAGAGACCCAGTACTTC
once	TRBV5-1	TRBJ2-7	TRBD1	CASSQDRDQYF	TGCGCCAGCAGCCAGGACAGGGATCAGTACTTC
-	TRBV6-4	TRBJ2-1	-	CASSDSRPVPENEQFF	TGTGCCAGCAGTGACTCAAGACCCGTTCCCGAAAATGAGCAGTTCTTC